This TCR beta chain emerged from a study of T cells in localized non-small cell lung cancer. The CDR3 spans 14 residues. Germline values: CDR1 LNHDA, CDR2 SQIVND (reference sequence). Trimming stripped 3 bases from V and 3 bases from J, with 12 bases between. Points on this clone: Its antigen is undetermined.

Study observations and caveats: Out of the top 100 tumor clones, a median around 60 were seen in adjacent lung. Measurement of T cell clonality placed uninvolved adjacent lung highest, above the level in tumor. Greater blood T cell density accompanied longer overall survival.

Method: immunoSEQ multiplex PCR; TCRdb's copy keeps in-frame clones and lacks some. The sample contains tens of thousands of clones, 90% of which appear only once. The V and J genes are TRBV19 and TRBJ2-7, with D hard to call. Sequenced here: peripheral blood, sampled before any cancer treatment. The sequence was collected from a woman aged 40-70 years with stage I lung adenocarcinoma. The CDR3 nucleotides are TGTGCCAGTAGTATCAGATCGGAATACTACGAGCAGTACTTC. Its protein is CASSIRSEYYEQYF.